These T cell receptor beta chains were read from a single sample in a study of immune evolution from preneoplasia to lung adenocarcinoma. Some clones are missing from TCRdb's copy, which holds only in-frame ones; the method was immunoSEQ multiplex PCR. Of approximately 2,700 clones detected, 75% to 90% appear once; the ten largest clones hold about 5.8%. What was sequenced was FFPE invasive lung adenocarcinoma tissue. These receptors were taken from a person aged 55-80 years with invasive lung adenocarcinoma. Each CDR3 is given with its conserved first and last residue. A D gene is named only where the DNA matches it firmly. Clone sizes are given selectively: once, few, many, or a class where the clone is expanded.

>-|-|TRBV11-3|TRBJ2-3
TGTGCCAGCAGCTTAGGCGATACAGATACGCAGTATTTT
CASSLGDTDTQYF
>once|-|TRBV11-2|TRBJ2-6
TGTGCCAGCAGCTTAATAGGGGTTTCAGGGGCCAACGTCCTGACTTTC
CASSLIGVSGANVLTF
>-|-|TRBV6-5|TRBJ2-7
TGTGCCAGCAGTTACTCGAACCGGGGCCCCATCTACGAGCAGTACTTC
CASSYSNRGPIYEQYF
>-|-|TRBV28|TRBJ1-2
TGTGCCAGCAGTTTAGGGGGCGCTAACTATGGCTACACCTTC
CASSLGGANYGYTF
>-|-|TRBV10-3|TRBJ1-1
TGTGCCATCAGTGAGTCAGCGGGGAGGGCAGCAACCCCTGAAGCTTTCTTT
CAISESAGRAATPEAFF
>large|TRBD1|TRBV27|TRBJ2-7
TGTGCCAGCAGTTTCGGCGGCAGGGGGAGTACCTACGAGCAGTACTTC
CASSFGGRGSTYEQYF
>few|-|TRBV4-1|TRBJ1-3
TGCGCCAGCAGCCAAGATCATCCTGGAAACACCATATATTTT
CASSQDHPGNTIYF
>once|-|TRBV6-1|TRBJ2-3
TGTGCCAGCATTTTAAGCACAGATACGCAGTATTTT
CASILSTDTQYF
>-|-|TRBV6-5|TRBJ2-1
TGTGCCAGCAGTTACGGGCCGTGGGGGAACTACAATGAGCAGTTCTTC
CASSYGPWGNYNEQFF
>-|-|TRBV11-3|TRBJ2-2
TGTGCCAGCAGCACAGGGAGAACCGGGGAGCTGTTTTTT
CASSTGRTGELFF
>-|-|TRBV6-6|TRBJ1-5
TGTGCCAGCAGTGACGGATCCCATCCAGCGCAGCCCCAGCATTTT
CASSDGSHPAQPQHF
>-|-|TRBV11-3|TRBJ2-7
TGTGCCAGCAGCTTAGAATCCCAAGCTTCGGCGGGAAGATACGAGCAGTACTTC
CASSLESQASAGRYEQYF
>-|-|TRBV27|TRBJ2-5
TGTGCCAGCAGGGAGTTAAGGAGCGAACAAGAGACCCAGTACTTC
CASRELRSEQETQYF
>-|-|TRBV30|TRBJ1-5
TGTGCCTGGAGTCCCACCCCCGGGGGAAGTCAGCCCCAGCATTTT
CAWSPTPGGSQPQHF
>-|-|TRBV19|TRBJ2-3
TGTGCCAGTAGTTCCGGGAGCACCTATACACAGTATTTT
CASSSGSTYTQYF
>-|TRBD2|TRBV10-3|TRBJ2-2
TGTGCCATCAGTGAGTCCCGGGGGGCCGGGGAGCTGTTTTTT
CAISESRGAGELFF
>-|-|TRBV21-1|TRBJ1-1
TGTGCCAGCAGCAAAAGGTTATTGGGGGGCCAGCGCCGCCACCACGAAGCTTTCTTT
CASSKRLLGGQRRHHEAFF
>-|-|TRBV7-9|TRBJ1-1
TGTGCCAGCAGCTTACAACGAGACACTGAAGCTTTCTTT
CASSLQRDTEAFF